This entry features one T cell receptor (beta chain) sequence. As yet, its antigen is unknown. This CDR3 fails to terminate in the conserved phenylalanine or tryptophan, so it likely reflects a read error. Primers: 60 Vbeta forward and 13 Jbeta reverse. Data came from immunoSEQ multiplex PCR; TCRdb stores just in-frame clones and leaves some out. The sample yields around 96,000 clones, about 84% seen once. Germline V CDR1 and CDR2: KGHSH, LQKENI. Trimming cost V 4 bases and J 3 bases, with 12 bases left between them. The CDR3 is 14 amino acids. The sample belongs to a study of cytomegalovirus exposure and HLA in healthy donors. Study outcomes and limitations: Later, TCR association rates were found to vary by HLA locus, highest for DRB1 and lowest for HLA-C. Immune exposure data for these donors was limited to CMV serostatus. A later analysis linked a missense variant in DCLRE1C to the trimming of TCR beta V and J genes. The study assumed roughly uniform donor sequencing depth for presence/absence analyses.

The sample taken for sequencing was PBMCs. The sequence was obtained from a man aged 18-30 years in good health and CMV-seronegative. The chain is built from TRBV18 and TRBJ1-1; D is ambiguous. CDR3 DNA sequence: TGTGCCAGCTCACTCCCGGGGAGGGACACTGAAGCTTTCCTT. Protein product: CASSLPGRDTEAFL.